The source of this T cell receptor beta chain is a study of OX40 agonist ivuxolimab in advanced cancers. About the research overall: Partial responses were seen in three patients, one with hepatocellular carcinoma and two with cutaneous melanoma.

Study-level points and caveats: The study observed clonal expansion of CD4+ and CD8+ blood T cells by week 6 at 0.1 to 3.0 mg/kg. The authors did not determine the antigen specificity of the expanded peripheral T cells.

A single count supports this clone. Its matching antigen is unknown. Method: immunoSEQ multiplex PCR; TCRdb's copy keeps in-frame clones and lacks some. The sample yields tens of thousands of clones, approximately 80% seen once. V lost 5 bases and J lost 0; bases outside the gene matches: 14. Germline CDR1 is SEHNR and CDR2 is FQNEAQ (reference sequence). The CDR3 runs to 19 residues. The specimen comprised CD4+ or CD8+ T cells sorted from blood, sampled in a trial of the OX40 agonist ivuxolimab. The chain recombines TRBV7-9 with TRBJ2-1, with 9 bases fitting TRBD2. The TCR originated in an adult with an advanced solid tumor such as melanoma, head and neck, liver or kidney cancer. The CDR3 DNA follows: TGTGCCAGCAGCCGCCCGGGAGCGGGAGGAGTGAGCTCCTACAATGAGCAGTTCTTC. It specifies CASSRPGAGGVSSYNEQFF. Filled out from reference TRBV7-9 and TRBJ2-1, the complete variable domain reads DTGVSQNPRHKITKRGQNVTFRCDPISEHNRLYWYRQTLGQGPEFLTYFQNEAQLEKSRLLSDRFSAERPKGSFSTLEIQRTEQGDSAMYLCASSRPGAGGVSSYNEQFFGPGTRLTVL.